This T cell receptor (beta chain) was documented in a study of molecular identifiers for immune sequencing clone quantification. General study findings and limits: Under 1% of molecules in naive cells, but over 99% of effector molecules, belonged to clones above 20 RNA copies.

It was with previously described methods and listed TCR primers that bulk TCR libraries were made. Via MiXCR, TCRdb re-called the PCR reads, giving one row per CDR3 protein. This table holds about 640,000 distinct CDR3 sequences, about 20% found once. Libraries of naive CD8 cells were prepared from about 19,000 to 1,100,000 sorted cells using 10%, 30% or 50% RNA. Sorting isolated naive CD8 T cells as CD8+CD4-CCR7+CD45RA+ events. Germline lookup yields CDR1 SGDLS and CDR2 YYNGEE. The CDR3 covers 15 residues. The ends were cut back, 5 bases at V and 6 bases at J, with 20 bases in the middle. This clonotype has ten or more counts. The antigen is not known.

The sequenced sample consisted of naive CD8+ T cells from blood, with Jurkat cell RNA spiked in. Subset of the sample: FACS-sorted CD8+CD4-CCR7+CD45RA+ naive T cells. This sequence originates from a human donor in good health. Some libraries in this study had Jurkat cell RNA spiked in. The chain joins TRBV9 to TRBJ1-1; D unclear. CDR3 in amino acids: CASSAVEGPVPEAFF. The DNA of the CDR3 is TGTGCCAGCAGTGCTGTGGAGGGCCCCGTACCTGAAGCTTTCTTT.